Listed below are T cell receptor beta chains from one sample, sequenced in a study of early T cells in non-severe SARS-CoV-2 infection. TCRdb passed the 5' RACE reads through MiXCR, listing each CDR3 protein once. Among roughly 80,000 distinct CDR3 sequences listed, 15% were seen once. Material: whole blood. These receptors originate from an adult who was a healthcare worker with PCR-confirmed SARS-CoV-2 infection or an uninfected control (not recorded which). Each CDR3 is given with its conserved first and last residue. The D gene is left open where the match is weak. Only some rows state a clone size, as once, few, many or a class for expanded clones.

TRBV5-1,NA,TRBD1,TRBJ1-2,CASSWGQGARKSGYTF,TGCGCCAGCAGCTGGGGACAGGGGGCCCGAAAGAGTGGCTACACCTTC
TRBV11-2,many,TRBD2,TRBJ2-1,CASTSPRVLAGHNEQFF,TGTGCCAGCACCTCCCCGAGGGTGCTAGCGGGGCACAATGAGCAGTTCTTC
TRBV6-6,NA,TRBD2,TRBJ2-1,CASRGGSGRTYNEQFF,TGTGCCAGCAGGGGGGGTAGCGGGAGGACGTACAATGAGCAGTTCTTC
TRBV4-1,NA,TRBD1,TRBJ1-5,CASSQTGQGGQPQHF,TGCGCCAGCAGCCAAACCGGACAGGGGGGTCAGCCCCAGCATTTT
TRBV30,many,TRBD2,TRBJ2-1,CAWSVGLANNEQFF,TGTGCCTGGAGTGTGGGACTAGCTAACAATGAGCAGTTCTTC
TRBV7-6,few,TRBD1,TRBJ2-2,CASSLATGFGELFF,TGTGCCAGCAGCTTAGCGACAGGGTTCGGGGAGCTGTTTTTT
TRBV5-5,NA,NA,TRBJ1-2,CASSMQGNYGYTF,TGTGCCAGCAGCATGCAAGGAAACTATGGCTACACCTTC
TRBV21-1,NA,NA,TRBJ2-7,CASSKYEQYF,TGTGCCAGCAGCAAATACGAGCAGTACTTC
TRBV5-1,few,NA,TRBJ2-2,CASSLVDSTNTGELFF,TGCGCCAGCAGCTTGGTGGACAGCACGAACACCGGGGAGCTGTTTTTT
TRBV5-1,few,TRBD1,TRBJ1-6,CASSWDRDNSPLHF,TGCGCCAGCAGCTGGGACAGGGACAATTCACCCCTCCACTTT
TRBV7-7,few,NA,TRBJ2-3,CASSLSWQSTDTQYF,TGTGCTAGCAGCTTATCGTGGCAGAGCACAGATACGCAGTATTTT
TRBV6-1,few,NA,TRBJ2-7,CASNNPPPYEQYF,TGTGCCAGCAACAATCCGCCTCCCTACGAGCAGTACTTC
TRBV9,NA,NA,TRBJ2-5,CASSAHPLTAAQETQYF,TGTGCCAGCAGCGCCCACCCCCTGACCGCGGCGCAAGAGACCCAGTACTTC
TRBV3-1,NA,NA,TRBJ2-1,CASSQAGTSGGEQFF,TGTGCCAGCAGCCAAGCCGGGACCTCCGGAGGGGAGCAGTTCTTC
TRBV9,few,NA,TRBJ2-7,CASSVDGGQSTEQYF,TGTGCCAGCAGCGTAGATGGGGGACAATCTACCGAGCAGTACTTC
TRBV29-1,NA,TRBD2,TRBJ2-5,CSVASGQETQYF,TGCAGCGTTGCTAGCGGACAAGAGACCCAGTACTTC
TRBV5-1,NA,NA,TRBJ1-5,CASSLDVNQPQHF,TGCGCCAGCAGCTTGGATGTCAATCAGCCCCAGCATTTT
TRBV4-1,few,NA,TRBJ2-7,CASSQRDGYSYEQYF,TGCGCCAGCAGCCAACGGGACGGCTACTCCTACGAGCAGTACTTC
TRBV29-1,many,NA,TRBJ2-7,CSGTSDRTYEQYF,TGCAGCGGAACCTCGGACAGAACCTACGAGCAGTACTTC
TRBV7-9,NA,NA,TRBJ1-1,CASSSMWGNTEAFF,TGTGCCAGCAGCTCAATGTGGGGAAACACTGAAGCTTTCTTT
TRBV12-3/TRBV12-4,few,TRBD2,TRBJ2-3,CASSLRAGGPTDTQYF,TGTGCCAGCAGTTTGAGGGCGGGAGGACCCACAGATACGCAGTATTTT
TRBV6-6,NA,TRBD1,TRBJ2-7,CASRPGTGGEQYF,TGTGCCAGCAGACCCGGGACAGGGGGCGAGCAGTACTTC
TRBV20-1,many,TRBD2,TRBJ2-5,CSAIGEGSGEETQYF,TGCAGTGCTATCGGGGAGGGTAGCGGAGAGGAGACCCAGTACTTC
TRBV21-1,few,NA,TRBJ2-1,CASSPHPQGGGSYNEQFF,TGTGCCAGCAGCCCGCACCCACAAGGAGGGGGTAGCTACAATGAGCAGTTCTTC
TRBV6-5,many,NA,TRBJ1-2,CASSYSISAGTANYGYTF,TGTGCCAGCAGTTACTCTATTTCCGCCGGGACCGCTAACTATGGCTACACCTTC
TRBV7-8,NA,NA,TRBJ1-6,CASSQTDSPLHF,TGTGCCAGCAGCCAAACCGATTCACCCCTCCACTTT
TRBV12-3/TRBV12-4,few,NA,TRBJ1-1,CASSLRTNTEAFF,TGTGCCAGCAGTTTAAGGACGAACACTGAAGCTTTCTTT
TRBV6-2/TRBV6-3,NA,TRBD1,TRBJ1-6,CASSSAGTGASPLHF,TGTGCCAGCAGTTCCGCCGGGACAGGGGCTTCACCCCTCCACTTT
TRBV20-1,few,NA,TRBJ2-5,CSASLQGDETQYF,TGCAGTGCTAGTTTACAGGGAGACGAGACCCAGTACTTC
TRBV7-9,many,NA,TRBJ2-1,CASSLSRGRHSYNEQFF,TGTGCCAGCAGCTTATCCCGGGGGAGACACTCCTACAATGAGCAGTTCTTC
TRBV6-2/TRBV6-3,NA,TRBD1,TRBJ1-5,CASTGQGGVRRQPQHF,TGTGCCAGCACCGGACAGGGTGGGGTCCGTCGGCAGCCCCAGCATTTT
TRBV20-1,many,TRBD2,TRBJ2-1,CSAPLPGGNEQFF,TGCAGTGCCCCTCTACCGGGGGGTAATGAGCAGTTCTTC
TRBV29-1,few,NA,TRBJ2-5,CSALEGARETQYF,TGCAGCGCCTTGGAGGGGGCGCGGGAGACCCAGTACTTC
TRBV29-1,medium-sized,TRBD1,TRBJ1-5,CSVRTGGGQPQHF,TGCAGCGTTCGGACAGGGGGCGGTCAGCCCCAGCATTTT
TRBV5-1,NA,NA,TRBJ1-5,CASSLAGRGLNQPQHF,TGCGCCAGCAGCTTGGCGGGGAGAGGACTCAATCAGCCCCAGCATTTT
TRBV5-1,NA,NA,TRBJ2-5,CASSPGLVQALQETQYF,TGCGCCAGCAGCCCAGGGCTCGTGCAGGCCCTACAAGAGACCCAGTACTTC